A single sample gave rise to the 14 T cell receptor beta chains below, sequenced in a study of vaccination effects on CD4 cells after COVID-19. Prior to sequencing, the ViraFEST assay stimulated PBMC with viral peptide pools, which expanded the antigen-specific CD4+ T cells. Cultured cells yielded isolated CD4+ T cells after approximately nine days. Repertoires were generated with immunoSEQ multiplex PCR, while TCRdb's copy carries only in-frame clones and drops some. The sample has roughly 50,000 clones, around 80% seen once. Which antigens these TCRs recognize remains unknown. The source was CD4+ T cells from PBMCs cultured with HCoV-229E spike peptides, collected before COVID-19 vaccination. These receptors all come from a human donor who received a COVID-19 vaccine.

CDR3 loop: CASSLLAGAGANVLTF. CDR3 coding DNA: TGCGCCAGCAGCTTGCTTGCGGGCGCTGGGGCCAACGTCCTGACTTTC. The chain joins TRBV5-1 to TRBJ2-6; tentatively, D is TRBD2 (5 bases). V lost 1 base and J lost 2, with 10 bases in between. CDR1 and CDR2 (germline): SGHRS, YFSETQ. The CDR3 sequence is 16 residues long.

V usage is TRBV3-1 (or the pseudogene TRBV3-2) and J usage is TRBJ2-3, with D perhaps matching TRBD1 (5 bases). The V and J ends lost 4 bases and 4 bases respectively, with 9 bases between them. CDR3 size: 13 residues. Germline CDR1 LGHDT, CDR2 YNNKEL (reference sequence). The CDR3 nucleotides are TGTGCCAGCAGCCGGCAACAGGCAGATACGCAGTATTTT. Its translation is CASSRQQADTQYF.

This rearrangement joins TRBV12-5 to TRBJ2-5, with 8 bases identical to TRBD1. With V trimmed by 5 bases and J by 5 bases, 4 bases remained unmatched. Germline values: CDR1 LGHNT, CDR2 FRNRAP. The CDR3 spans 13 residues. The CDR3 spells CASGLQGAETQYF. CDR3 sequence (DNA): TGTGCTAGTGGTCTTCAGGGGGCCGAGACCCAGTACTTC.

This clone appeared a single time. The chain recombines TRBV5-1 with TRBJ2-5; 11 nucleotides line up with TRBD1. This CDR3 comprises 15 residues. After removal of 2 bases from V and 7 bases from J, the junction contained 7 bases not matched to a gene. The germline V gene encodes CDR1 SGHRS and CDR2 YFSETQ. The CDR3 protein is CASSFRDRGSVTQYF. CDR3 in DNA: TGCGCCAGCAGCTTCCGGGACAGGGGGAGTGTGACCCAGTACTTC.

The V and J genes are TRBV6-5 and TRBJ2-5; no clear D gene. V was clipped by 6 bases and J by 3 bases, with 11 bases between them. Germline values: CDR1 MNHEY, CDR2 SVGAGI. This CDR3 comprises 13 residues. The DNA of the CDR3 is TGTGCCAGCAGGACCTGGGCAGAAGAGACCCAGTACTTC. Residues: CASRTWAEETQYF.

The V gene is TRBV6-5, the J gene TRBJ2-2; D remains ambiguous. The CDR3 has 15 residues. CDR1 and CDR2 (germline): MNHEY, SVGAGI. V lost 0 bases and J lost 0, with 5 bases in between. CDR3 DNA sequence: TGTGCCAGCAGTTACTCGGGAACGAACACCGGGGAGCTGTTTTTT. Its protein product is CASSYSGTNTGELFF.

This clone has just one count. This chain joins TRBV19 and TRBJ1-5, with 9 bases lining up with TRBD1. CDR1 is LNHDA and CDR2 is SQIVND in the germline V gene (reference sequence). The CDR3 has 16 amino acids. V was pared by 4 bases and J by 6 bases, with 10 bases of the junction left unmatched. The CDR3 DNA reads as TGTGCCAGTAGTAAGCCTTGGGACAGGGTGGGTCAGCCCCAGCATTTT. Amino acid sequence: CASSKPWDRVGQPQHF.

V is TRBV5-8 and J is TRBJ1-2; unclear D gene. V was trimmed by 2 bases and J by 6 bases, leaving 5 bases between them. CDR3 length equals 11 residues. Germline values: CDR1 SGHTS, CDR2 YDEGEE. For the CDR3, the DNA is TGTGCCAGCAGCTTCTGGGATGGCTACACCTTC. Translation gives CASSFWDGYTF.

The chain couples TRBV2 to TRBJ1-2; D unresolved. The CDR3 has 14 residues. With 6 bases removed from V and 4 bases from J, the gap between germline ends came to 15 bases. Germline CDR1 and CDR2: SNHLY and FYNNEI. The CDR3 reads CASSPQREVYGYTF. CDR3 nucleotide sequence: TGTGCCAGCAGCCCTCAGCGGGAGGTCTATGGCTACACCTTC.

The V gene is TRBV3-1 (or the pseudogene TRBV3-2), the J gene TRBJ2-5; TRBD2 agrees at 7 bases. The CDR3 extends over 16 amino acids. The junction had 10 bases not matched to a gene; V was cut back by 1 base and J by 5 bases. Germline V gene lookup returns CDR1 LGHDT and CDR2 YNNKEL (reference sequence). Written as DNA, the CDR3 is TGTGCCAGCAGCCAAGGGGGTAGCGGGTACGGGGAGACCCAGTACTTC. As protein: CASSQGGSGYGETQYF.

This clone was observed a single time. The chain has TRBV30 and TRBJ1-3, with a weak D call TRBD1 (6 bases). Germline values: CDR1 GTSNPN, CDR2 SVGIG (reference sequence). This CDR3 region has 13 residues. The V end lost 2 bases, the J end lost 6 bases, and 11 bases lay between the germline ends. The CDR3 region has the DNA TGTGCCTGGAGTCCAGGGGTGGCAAACACCATATATTTT. This sequence encodes CAWSPGVANTIYF.

This chain joins TRBV30 and TRBJ1-3, with unresolved D. In germline, CDR1 is GTSNPN, CDR2 SVGIG (reference sequence). CDR3 length: 14 residues. Between the trimmed V and J ends, which lost 2 bases and 3 bases, there was a span of 11 bases. CDR3 coding DNA: TGTGCCTGGAGTACCGAATTCAATGGAAACACCATATATTTT. This codes for CAWSTEFNGNTIYF.

The table lists this clone with a few counts. The chain has TRBV7-8 and TRBJ2-2; D ambiguous. Trimming cost V 3 bases and J 5 bases, with 10 bases left between them. Germline V lookup: CDR1 SGHVS, CDR2 FQNEAQ. The CDR3 totals 14 residues. CDR3 DNA sequence: TGTGCCAGCAGCTTTGAGTGGGCAACCGGGGAGCTGTTTTTT. Protein: CASSFEWATGELFF. Filled out from reference TRBV7-8 and TRBJ2-2, the complete variable domain reads GAGVSQSPRYKVAKRGQDVALRCDPISGHVSLFWYQQALGQGPEFLTYFQNEAQLDKSGLPSDRFFAERPEGSVSTLKIQRTQQEDSAVYLCASSFEWATGELFFGEGSRLTVL.

As to this clone: An end of the junction differs from the germline gene, which may be a read error. The chain carries TRBV29-1 and TRBJ1-3; D possibly corresponds to TRBD1 (6 bases). Germline lookup yields CDR1 SQVTM and CDR2 ANQGSEA. This CDR3 comprises 13 residues. The CDR3 DNA follows: TGCAGCGTGGAAGGACAGACTGGAAACACCATATATTTT. It encodes CSVEGQTGNTIYF.